These 6 T cell receptor beta chains were sequenced from one sample in a study of T cells in women clearing cervical HPV infection. Assay: immunoSEQ multiplex PCR; the TCRdb copy retains only in-frame clones and omits some. This repertoire comprises roughly 24,000 clones; its ten largest clones make up less than 6%. Sequenced material: blood buffy coat. The receptors derive from a woman aged 18-69 years with a cervical HPV16 infection that either progressed to CIN3+ or cleared (not recorded which).

Turning to this clone: The read halts 3 residues ahead of the CDR3 end, with the missing end drawn from the germline J gene. This rearrangement joins TRBV19 to TRBJ2-5; D gene ambiguous. This CDR3 contains 14 residues. Trimming took off 1 base at V and 0 bases at J, with 6 bases between the two ends. Germline V gene data show CDR1 as LNHDA and CDR2 as SQIVND (reference sequence). The CDR3 region is CASSIGHYQETQYF. The covered CDR3 bases are TGTGCCAGTAGTATAGGACACTACCAAGAGACC.

Note on this clone: The read is 3 residues too short to cover the CDR3 end, so that end is filled in from the germline J gene. The chain is built from TRBV7-3 and TRBJ2-1; 9 bases match TRBD1. In germline, CDR1 is SGHTA, CDR2 FQGTGA. The CDR3 is 16 residues long. V gave up 5 bases and J gave up 6 bases; unmatched junction bases: 11. This CDR3 is CASSIEPGQGGNEQFF. Incomplete CDR3 DNA: TGTGCCAGCAGCATAGAACCGGGACAGGGTGGCAATGAG.

Remarks on this clone: From the germline J gene comes the end of the CDR3, since the read stops 3 residues before it. The chain couples TRBV2 to TRBJ1-3; 7 nucleotides agree with TRBD1. V was pared by 6 bases and J by 2 bases, with 4 bases of the junction left unmatched. This CDR3 has 14 amino acids. Per germline, CDR1 SNHLY and CDR2 FYNNEI. The CDR3 region is CASRRRGPGNTIYF. The DNA read from the CDR3 is TGTGCCAGCAGGCGGAGGGGGCCTGGAAACACC.

Regarding this clone: The CDR3 is cut off 3 residues early in the read; its end comes from the germline J gene. J is TRBJ1-2 and V is TRBV2; possible D gene TRBD1, 5 bases. Germline V CDR1 and CDR2: SNHLY, FYNNEI. CDR3 length: 15 residues. The sequenced part of the CDR3 DNA is TGTGCCAGCAGTGAGGGGCGGAGGGATCGATACGAC. Its translation is CASSEGRRDRYD. The CDR3 as a whole reads CASSEGRRDRYDYTF.

With regard to this clone: The observed sequence ends 3 residues before the CDR3 terminus, with the missing tail filled in from the germline J gene. The chain links TRBV19 to TRBJ2-2; 7 bases line up with TRBD1. The CDR3 is 12 residues long. Germline CDR1 and CDR2: LNHDA and SQIVND (reference sequence). The CDR3 loop is CASISGGRVLFF. The sequenced CDR3 bases are TGTGCCAGTATCTCAGGGGGAAGGGTG.

A note on this clone: The read ends 3 residues shy of where the CDR3 ends; the end is completed using the germline J gene. The chain employs TRBV7-2 and TRBJ2-3; weak D call: TRBD2 (6 bases). The CDR3 length is 15 residues. With 2 bases removed from V and 0 bases from J, the gap between germline ends came to 9 bases. CDR1 and CDR2 (germline): SGHTA, FQGNSA. The CDR3 bases that were read are TGTGCCAGCAGCTTACAGAGCGGGAGCACAGATACG. Translating it yields CASSLQSGSTDT. The whole CDR3 region reads CASSLQSGSTDTQYF. Full variable domain (missing parts from reference TRBV7-2 and TRBJ2-3): GAGVSQSPSNKVTEKGKDVELRCDPISGHTALYWYRQSLGQGLEFLIYFQGNSAPDKSGLPSDRFSAERTGGSVSTLTIQRTQQEDSAVYLCASSLQSGSTDTQYFGPGTRLTVL.